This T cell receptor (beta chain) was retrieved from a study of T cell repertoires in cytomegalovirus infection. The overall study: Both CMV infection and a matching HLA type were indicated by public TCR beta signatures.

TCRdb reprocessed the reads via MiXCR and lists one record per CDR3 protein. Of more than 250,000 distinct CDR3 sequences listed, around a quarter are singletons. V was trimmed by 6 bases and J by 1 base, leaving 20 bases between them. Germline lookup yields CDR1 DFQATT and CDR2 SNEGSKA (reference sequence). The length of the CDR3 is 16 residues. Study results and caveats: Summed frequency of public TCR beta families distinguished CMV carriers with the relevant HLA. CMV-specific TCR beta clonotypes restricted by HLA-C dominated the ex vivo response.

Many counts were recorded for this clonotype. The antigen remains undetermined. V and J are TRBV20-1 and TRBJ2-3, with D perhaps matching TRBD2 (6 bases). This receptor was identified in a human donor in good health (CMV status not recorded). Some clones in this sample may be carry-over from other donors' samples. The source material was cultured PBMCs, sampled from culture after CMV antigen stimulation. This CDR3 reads CSAGGRLISGTDTQYF. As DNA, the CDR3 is TGCAGTGCCGGGGGACGCCTAATTAGTGGCACAGATACGCAGTATTTT.